This TCR beta chain was captured in a study of blood T cell repertoires in COVID-19. About the research overall: There were acute and convalescent COVID-19 samples, and they came from the United States, Italy and Spain. The cDNA or gDNA used as material had been derived from T cells, B-cell-depleted T cells, or PBMCs.

Per the study methods: Amplified reference gene primers provided the basis for estimating nucleated cell counts. The protocol was immunoSEQ multiplex PCR, while the TCRdb copy is restricted to in-frame clones and leaves out a portion. That table gives V, J and clone size, and the DNA gave D and trimming. The sample lists about 210,000 clones, approximately 82% seen once, with roughly 12% in the top ten. Deletions cut 4 bases from V and 4 bases from J, with 13 bases between. Germline-derived CDR1 and CDR2 are GTSNPN and SVGIG (reference sequence). The CDR3 is made up of 13 amino acids. The chain has TRBV30 and TRBJ1-2; D gene unclear. This receptor was taken from a woman aged 40 to 49 with acute or convalescent COVID-19. Sequenced sample: peripheral blood. CDR3: CAWTTDSIYGYTF. CDR3 DNA: TGTGCCTGGACGACCGACTCGATCTATGGCTACACCTTC.